The next 21 T cell receptor beta chains were all read from a single sample in a study of cytomegalovirus exposure and HLA in healthy donors. In the PCR, 60 Vbeta and 13 Jbeta primers were used. The assay was immunoSEQ multiplex PCR, and TCRdb's table has in-frame clones only and misses some. The sample lists 95,000 to 150,000 clones, 75% to 85% occurring once. The sample comprised PBMCs. The origin of the receptors is a man in his forties or fifties in good health and CMV-seronegative.

The chain is built from TRBV6-1 and TRBJ2-3; 8 bases fit TRBD2. CDR3 length equals 14 residues. J lost 4 bases, V lost 4 bases, and 4 bases had no gene match. In germline, CDR1 is MNHNS, CDR2 SASEGT. DNA for the CDR3: TGTGCCAGCAGTGCGGGGGGGCCTCCAGATACGCAGTATTTT. This sequence encodes CASSAGGPPDTQYF.

The chain uses TRBV5-6 and TRBJ1-2; a weak D match, TRBD1 (6 bases). The germline CDR1 and CDR2 sequences are SGHDT and YYEEEE. V was pared by 4 bases and J by 2 bases, with 9 bases between. This CDR3 has 13 residues. The CDR3 region is CASSHRDNYGYTF. DNA of the CDR3: TGTGCCAGCAGCCACAGGGACAACTATGGCTACACCTTC.

The chain has TRBV5-6 and TRBJ2-5; the D gene is possibly TRBD1 (5 bases). The CDR3 has 13 amino acids. Per germline, CDR1 SGHDT and CDR2 YYEEEE. Trimming took 4 bases from V and 5 from J, leaving 12 bases between them. CDR3 amino acids: CASSVTVVETQYF. The CDR3 DNA is TGTGCCAGCAGCGTGACAGTTGTGGAGACCCAGTACTTC.

The rearrangement joins TRBV5-1 to TRBJ2-2; 8 bases agree with TRBD1. V shed 2 bases, J shed 4 bases, and the junction held 7 bases outside the gene matches. The CDR3 runs 16 residues. CDR1 and CDR2 (germline): SGHRS, YFSETQ. CDR3 DNA: TGCGCCAGCAGCTTAGTTCTACAGGGGGGCACCGGGGAGCTGTTTTTT. This sequence encodes CASSLVLQGGTGELFF.

This clone was seen a handful of times. The V gene is TRBV4-1, the J gene TRBJ2-1, with TRBD2 as a possible D gene (5 bases). Per germline, CDR1 MGHRA and CDR2 YSYEKL. The CDR3 is made up of 16 amino acids. V dropped 4 bases and J dropped 5 bases, with 18 bases sitting between them. The CDR3 spells CASSRGPAREDNEQFF. CDR3 nucleotide sequence: TGCGCCAGCAGCCGCGGGCCGGCTCGAGAAGACAATGAGCAGTTCTTC.

The chain combines TRBV7-2 with TRBJ1-5; TRBD1 matches 7 bases. Germline V CDR1 and CDR2: SGHTA, FQGNSA. The CDR3 totals 15 residues. Trimming removed 5 bases from V and 3 bases from J; junction bases left unmatched: 7. The CDR3 sequence is CASSPEGTVNQPQHF. CDR3 DNA: TGTGCCAGCAGCCCCGAGGGGACAGTCAATCAGCCCCAGCATTTT.

The rearrangement links TRBV7-3 to TRBJ2-2; D is perhaps TRBD2 (6 bases). The ends were cut back, 3 bases at V and 9 bases at J, with 8 bases in the middle. This CDR3 comprises 12 residues. The germline V gene encodes CDR1 SGHTA and CDR2 FQGTGA. CDR3 coding DNA: TGTGCCAGCAGCTTCGGGGGTAGGGAGCTGTTTTTT. Protein product: CASSFGGRELFF. The full variable domain, rest sourced from reference TRBV7-3 and TRBJ2-2, is GAGVSQTPSNKVTEKGKYVELRCDPISGHTALYWYRQSLGQGPEFLIYFQGTGAADDSGLPNDRFFAVRPEGSVSTLKIQRTERGDSAVYLCASSFGGRELFFGEGSRLTVL.

This clone appeared a few times. This rearrangement joins TRBV6-6 to TRBJ1-2; maybe TRBD1 (6 bases). Trimming cost V 3 bases and J 4 bases, with 9 bases left between them. The CDR3 is made up of 13 amino acids. Germline V gene lookup returns CDR1 MNHNY and CDR2 SVGAGI (reference sequence). CDR3 loop: CASSYGGGYGYTF. The CDR3 DNA reads as TGTGCCAGCAGTTATGGGGGCGGCTATGGCTACACCTTC.

This clone was detected once. The chain combines TRBV7-9 with TRBJ2-7, with D perhaps TRBD1 (6 bases). Trimming pared 3 bases from V and 5 bases from J, leaving 17 bases between. Germline V gene data show CDR1 as SEHNR and CDR2 as FQNEAQ (reference sequence). The CDR3 sequence is 15 residues long. CDR3 in amino acids: CASSFLGAPSDEQYF. The DNA of the CDR3 is TGTGCCAGCAGCTTTCTGGGGGCCCCATCTGACGAGCAGTACTTC.

The rearrangement uses TRBV5-6 and TRBJ1-6, with 11 bases matching TRBD1. CDR3 length: 17 amino acids. Trimming removed 4 bases from V and 6 bases from J; junction bases left unmatched: 9. In germline, CDR1 is SGHDT, CDR2 YYEEEE. CDR3 sequence: CASSRRDRGLVNSPLHF. The CDR3 DNA is TGTGCCAGCAGCCGCCGGGACAGGGGGTTAGTTAATTCACCCCTCCACTTT.

The chain is built from TRBV2 and TRBJ1-3; 7 bases map to TRBD1. The CDR3 loop spans 15 amino acids. V was clipped by 5 bases and J by 2 bases; unmatched bases: 6. Germline loops: CDR1 SNHLY, CDR2 FYNNEI. CDR3 nucleotide sequence: TGTGCCAGCAGTACCCCGACAGGGACTGGAAACACCATATATTTT. Translation gives CASSTPTGTGNTIYF.

This chain joins TRBV9 and TRBJ1-4, with D perhaps matching TRBD1 (6 bases). Trimming removed 0 bases at V and 8 bases at J, with 14 bases between. Germline V gene sequence: CDR1 SGDLS, CDR2 YYNGEE. The CDR3 loop spans 15 amino acids. Here the CDR3 reads CASSVGGQGREKLFF. The CDR3 DNA is TGTGCCAGCAGCGTAGGAGGGCAGGGGAGAGAAAAACTGTTTTTT.

The chain carries TRBV2 and TRBJ2-3; a weak D match, TRBD1 (5 bases). The length of the CDR3 is 15 residues. Trimming removed 3 bases at V and 0 bases at J, with 10 bases between. Germline assignment: CDR1 SNHLY and CDR2 FYNNEI. The CDR3 here is CASSDGSGSTDTQYF. DNA of the CDR3: TGTGCCAGCAGTGACGGTTCAGGGAGCACAGATACGCAGTATTTT.

This chain uses TRBV19 with TRBJ1-1; D is uncertain. V lost 7 bases and J lost 2, with 17 bases in between. The V gene's germline CDR1 is LNHDA and CDR2 SQIVND (reference sequence). The CDR3 covers 15 residues. In DNA, the CDR3 is TGTGCCAGTACCCACCGGAGGGTCGTAAACACTGAAGCTTTCTTT. Translated, it gives CASTHRRVVNTEAFF.

The V call is TRBV2, the J call TRBJ2-5; the match to TRBD1 covers 7 bases. The V and J ends lost 5 bases and 9 bases, in that order; junction bases with no gene match: 18. CDR1 is SNHLY, CDR2 FYNNEI, per germline. This CDR3 spans 16 amino acids. CDR3 region: CASSSFPGQSGKAQYF. In nucleotides, the CDR3 is TGTGCCAGCAGTTCATTTCCGGGACAGTCTGGGAAGGCCCAGTACTTC.

V gene TRBV7-6 combines with J gene TRBJ1-3; 7 bases map to TRBD1. This CDR3 comprises 14 residues. V shed 5 bases, J shed 0 bases, and the junction held 1 base outside the gene matches. CDR1 is SGHVS, CDR2 FNYEAQ, per germline. CDR3 region: CASSGQDSGNTIYF. The CDR3 DNA follows: TGTGCCAGCAGCGGACAGGACTCTGGAAACACCATATATTTT.

A few counts support this clone. The CDR3 region has the DNA TGTGCCAGTAGTATAGGACAGGAGAACACTGAAGCTTTCTTT. Protein: CASSIGQENTEAFF. The chain employs TRBV19 and TRBJ1-1, with D perhaps matching TRBD1 (6 bases). This CDR3 is 14 amino acids long. CDR1 is LNHDA and CDR2 is SQIVND in the germline V gene (reference sequence). The germline V and J ends were trimmed by 1 base and 1 base, with 7 bases remaining between them.

The V call is TRBV30, the J call TRBJ2-2; the D is unclear. CDR1 and CDR2 from the germline V gene are GTSNPN and SVGIG (reference sequence). Trimming cost V 5 bases and J 4 bases, with 11 bases left between them. The CDR3 consists of 13 residues. The CDR3: CAWVKWATGELFF. CDR3 DNA sequence: TGTGCCTGGGTCAAATGGGCCACCGGGGAGCTGTTTTTT.

This chain connects TRBV5-6 to TRBJ1-1; possibly TRBD1 for D (5 bases). V dropped 0 bases and J dropped 5 bases, with 11 bases sitting between them. The germline V gene encodes CDR1 SGHDT and CDR2 YYEEEE. CDR3 size: 14 residues. This chain's CDR3 is CASSLDPGKTEAFF. For the CDR3, the DNA is TGTGCCAGCAGCTTGGATCCAGGGAAAACTGAAGCTTTCTTT.

The rearrangement links TRBV7-2 to TRBJ1-6, with TRBD1 as a possible D gene (5 bases). V dropped 0 bases and J dropped 11 bases, with 14 bases sitting between them. Germline lookup yields CDR1 SGHTA and CDR2 FQGNSA. This CDR3 is 15 amino acids long. CDR3 sequence: CASSLASRGMAPLHF. The CDR3 DNA sequence: TGTGCCAGCAGCTTAGCGTCTCGGGGGATGGCACCCCTCCACTTT.

V is TRBV6-5 and J is TRBJ2-3; 8 bases line up with TRBD1. The ends lost 7 bases at V and 1 base at J; junction bases unmatched: 7. This CDR3 has 15 amino acids. CDR1 is MNHEY, CDR2 SVGAGI, per germline. This CDR3 reads CASTGQGMGTDTQYF. The CDR3 nucleotides are TGTGCCAGCACCGGACAGGGAATGGGCACAGATACGCAGTATTTT.